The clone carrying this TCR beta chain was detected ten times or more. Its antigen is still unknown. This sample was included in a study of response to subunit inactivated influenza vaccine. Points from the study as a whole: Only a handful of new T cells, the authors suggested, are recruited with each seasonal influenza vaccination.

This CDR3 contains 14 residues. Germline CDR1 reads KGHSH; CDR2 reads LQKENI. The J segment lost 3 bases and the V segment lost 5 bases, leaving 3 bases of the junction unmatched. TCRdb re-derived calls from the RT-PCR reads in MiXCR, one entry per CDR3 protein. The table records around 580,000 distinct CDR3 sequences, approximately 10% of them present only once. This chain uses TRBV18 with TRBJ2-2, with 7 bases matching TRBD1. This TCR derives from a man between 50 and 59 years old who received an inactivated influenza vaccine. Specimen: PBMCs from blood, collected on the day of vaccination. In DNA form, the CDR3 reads TGTGCCAGCTCATCTACAGGGGACACCGGGGAGCTGTTTTTT. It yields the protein CASSSTGDTGELFF.